These 26 T cell receptor beta chains were all obtained from the same sample, sequenced in a study of shared clonotypes between healthy human individuals. Only in-frame clones appear in the TCRdb table, and some are missing; sequencing was by immunoSEQ multiplex PCR. The sample lists fewer than 1.6 million clones; around 98.5% were seen once. Sequencing was done on a sample of naive CD4+ T cells sorted from blood. Subset denoted: CD45RA+ positively selected. These receptors originate from a man aged 30-40 years in good health.

The chain links TRBV30 to TRBJ2-1, with TRBD1 matching over 10 bases. Germline lookup yields CDR1 GTSNPN and CDR2 SVGIG (reference sequence). V trimming: 1 base; J trimming: 0 bases; junction bases outside the gene matches: 9. The length of the CDR3 is 18 residues. The CDR3 loop is CAWSATGGTSGSYNEQFF. The DNA for the CDR3 is TGTGCCTGGAGTGCGACAGGGGGCACGAGCGGCTCCTACAATGAGCAGTTCTTC.

Note on this clone: In the same sample, other DNA sequences code for this CDR3. This chain connects TRBV5-1 to TRBJ2-2; TRBD2 matches 11 bases. This CDR3 region has 15 residues. V dropped 3 bases and J dropped 3; count of bases not matched to a gene: 1. Per the germline V gene, CDR1 is SGHRS and CDR2 is YFSETQ. The CDR3, as DNA: TGCGCCAGCAGCTCGGGACTAGCGGACACCGGGGAGCTGTTTTTT. Its translation is CASSSGLADTGELFF.

This clone was found once. The chain employs TRBV6-5 and TRBJ2-3; D gene unclear. From germline, CDR1 is MNHEY and CDR2 SVGAGI. The CDR3 runs 15 residues. V was pared by 6 bases and J by 3 bases, with 16 bases between. CDR3 DNA: TGTGCCAGCAGAAACCAGAGGATCTGGACAGATACGCAGTATTTT. It codes for CASRNQRIWTDTQYF.

This chain links TRBV28 with TRBJ1-5; TRBD1 agrees at 7 bases. After removal of 6 bases from V and 1 base from J, the junction contained 15 bases not matched to a gene. The germline CDR1 and CDR2 sequences are MDHEN and SYDVKM. This CDR3 comprises 18 residues. The CDR3 nucleotides are TGTGCCAGCAGCCTGTCCTTACCGGGACAGAGAAGCAATCAGCCCCAGCATTTT. It specifies CASSLSLPGQRSNQPQHF.

This chain uses TRBV6-1 with TRBJ2-1; TRBD2 aligns across 8 bases. The CDR3 is 16 amino acids. The trim removed 0 bases at V and 5 bases at J, leaving 6 bases unmatched. Germline-derived CDR1 and CDR2 are MNHNS and SASEGT. This CDR3 is CASSEALAGNDNEQFF. The DNA for the CDR3 is TGTGCCAGCAGTGAAGCGTTAGCGGGGAACGACAATGAGCAGTTCTTC.

V gene TRBV7-6 combines with J gene TRBJ2-3; 7 bases agree with TRBD2. The CDR3 contains 17 residues. CDR1 and CDR2 from the germline V gene are SGHVS and FNYEAQ. J gave up 5 bases and V 0 bases, and 11 bases lay outside the gene matches. CDR3 amino acids: CASSLAQGGLRKDTQYF. The DNA for the CDR3 is TGTGCCAGCAGCTTAGCTCAGGGAGGGCTTAGAAAAGATACGCAGTATTTT.

This clone came up a few times. Distinct nucleotide sequences in the sample also encode this CDR3. The DNA for the CDR3 is TGCGCCAGCAGCTTGGGGGTGGAAGAGACCCAGTACTTC. As protein: CASSLGVEETQYF. The chain joins TRBV5-1 to TRBJ2-5; D unresolved. CDR3 size: 13 residues. The V gene's germline CDR1 is SGHRS and CDR2 YFSETQ. Trimming shortened V by 0 bases and J by 3 bases, and 6 bases separated the two germline ends.

The rearrangement links TRBV5-4 to TRBJ2-1, with D tentatively TRBD2 (6 bases). Germline lookup yields CDR1 SGHNT and CDR2 YYREEE (reference sequence). This CDR3 has 13 amino acids. CDR3 bases: TGTGTCGAGGCGGGGCAAAACAACAATGAGCAGTTCTTC. Residues: CVEAGQNNNEQFF.

The chain carries TRBV6-5 and TRBJ2-7; 13 bases match TRBD2. V lost 6 bases and J lost 7; bases outside the gene matches: 3. The CDR3 covers 13 residues. The V gene's germline CDR1 is MNHEY and CDR2 SVGAGI. Written as DNA, the CDR3 is TGTGCCAGCAGGCGGACTAGCGGGAGAGAGCAGTACTTC. Protein: CASRRTSGREQYF.

CDR3 DNA sequence: TGTGCCAGCAGCCACCCGAGAAGGGGACTAGCGGGAATAAGGGCAGATACGCAGTATTTT. Translating gives CASSHPRRGLAGIRADTQYF. This chain links TRBV9 with TRBJ2-3; 13 positions match TRBD2. The CDR3 sequence is 20 residues long. Per germline, CDR1 SGDLS and CDR2 YYNGEE. V lost 4 bases to trimming and J lost 4 bases; unmatched junction nucleotides: 18.

The chain is built from TRBV10-3 and TRBJ2-1; no definite D call. Trimming stripped 4 bases from V and 0 bases from J, with 10 bases between. Germline CDR1 and CDR2: ENHRY and SYGVKD. This CDR3 has 15 residues. The CDR3 protein is CAISGLQSSYNEQFF. CDR3 in DNA: TGTGCCATCAGTGGGTTACAGAGCTCCTACAATGAGCAGTTCTTC.

The chain has TRBV10-1 and TRBJ1-1, with no clear D. This CDR3 comprises 13 residues. V was trimmed by 6 bases and J by 1 base, leaving 9 bases between them. Germline CDR1 reads WNHNN; CDR2 reads SYGVQD (reference sequence). CDR3 protein: CASRAQRNTEAFF. In DNA, the CDR3 is TGCGCCAGCAGGGCCCAAAGGAACACTGAAGCTTTCTTT.

J is TRBJ2-3 and V is TRBV5-1; the D gene is possibly TRBD1 (6 bases). The CDR3 totals 15 residues. CDR1 and CDR2 (germline): SGHRS, YFSETQ. Trimming stripped 0 bases from V and 4 bases from J, with 12 bases between. The CDR3 DNA reads TGCGCCAGCAGCTTGGTGGGGGCTTGGGCAGATACGCAGTATTTT. This translates into CASSLVGAWADTQYF. Together with reference TRBV5-1 and TRBJ2-3, the CDR3 gives the full variable domain: KAGVTQTPRYLIKTRGQQVTLSCSPISGHRSVSWYQQTPGQGLQFLFEYFSETQRNKGNFPGRFSGRQFSNSRSEMNVSTLELGDSALYLCASSLVGAWADTQYFGPGTRLTVL.

The chain recombines TRBV5-1 with TRBJ2-7; D is undetermined. With 3 bases removed from V and 3 bases from J, the gap between germline ends came to 16 bases. The CDR3 contains 15 residues. CDR1 is SGHRS and CDR2 is YFSETQ in the germline V gene. DNA for the CDR3: TGCGCCAGCAGCTCGACCACGGACGGATACTACGAGCAGTACTTC. Translation: CASSSTTDGYYEQYF.

The chain recombines TRBV5-8 with TRBJ1-3; no reliable D call. Trimming removed 0 bases at V and 2 bases at J, with 6 bases between. The CDR3 totals 14 residues. Germline V lookup: CDR1 SGHTS, CDR2 YDEGEE. The CDR3 bases are TGTGCCAGCAGCTTGGTGAGACCTGGAAACACCATATATTTT. It translates to CASSLVRPGNTIYF.

This chain joins TRBV9 and TRBJ1-1; possibly TRBD1 for D (5 bases). The CDR3 has 13 residues. CDR1 is SGDLS, CDR2 YYNGEE, per germline. Trimming took off 4 bases at V and 1 base at J, with 8 bases between the two ends. This CDR3 reads CASSSGANTEAFF. DNA of the CDR3: TGTGCCAGCAGCTCCGGGGCGAACACTGAAGCTTTCTTT.

Notes on this clone: Other DNA sequences of this sample code for an identical CDR3. This rearrangement joins TRBV7-9 to TRBJ2-7, with D perhaps TRBD1 (5 bases). The CDR3 runs to 12 residues. The germline CDR1 and CDR2 sequences are SEHNR and FQNEAQ (reference sequence). V dropped 6 bases and J dropped 4 bases, with 10 bases sitting between them. CDR3 residues: CASSNQGYEQYF. CDR3 in DNA: TGTGCCAGCAGTAACCAGGGTTACGAGCAGTACTTC.

The CDR3 nucleotides read TGTGCCAGCAGTTTAACTGAGGGGATGTGGGGGGCCAACGTCCTGACTTTC. Encoded protein: CASSLTEGMWGANVLTF. The rearrangement joins TRBV28 to TRBJ2-6; the D gene could be TRBD1 or TRBD2 (5 bases each). CDR3 length equals 17 residues. Germline CDR1 reads MDHEN; CDR2 reads SYDVKM. V was clipped by 2 bases and J by 4 bases, with 15 bases between them.

The chain has TRBV6-5 and TRBJ2-7; D might be TRBD2 (7 bases). Trimming left V 3 bases short and J 2 bases short, with 17 bases between. CDR1 is MNHEY and CDR2 is SVGAGI in the germline V gene. The CDR3 consists of 16 residues. Written as DNA, the CDR3 is TGTGCCAGCAGTTATGGCCCCCGGGGGGCCACCTACGAGCAGTACTTC. This encodes CASSYGPRGATYEQYF.

The J gene is TRBJ1-2, the V gene TRBV18; TRBD1 might be the D (5 bases). Trimming took 2 bases from V and 4 from J, leaving 20 bases between them. The germline V gene encodes CDR1 KGHSH and CDR2 LQKENI. The CDR3 is 17 amino acids. The DNA of the CDR3 is TGTGCCAGCTCACCAATCGTCCTGACAGACCTCTCCTATGGCTACACCTTC. Its protein is CASSPIVLTDLSYGYTF. The full variable domain, completed using reference TRBV18 and TRBJ1-2, is NAGVMQNPRHLVRRRGQEARLRCSPMKGHSHVYWYRQLPEEGLKFMVYLQKENIIDESGMPKERFSAEFPKEGPSILRIQQVVRGDSAAYFCASSPIVLTDLSYGYTFGSGTRLTVV.

The DNA for the CDR3 is TGCGCCAGCAGCGTTGGGACAGGGGGCTCCCATCAGCCCCAGCATTTT. This codes for CASSVGTGGSHQPQHF. The chain combines TRBV5-1 with TRBJ1-5, with TRBD1 identical over 12 bases. The CDR3 is 16 amino acids. Germline V gene sequence: CDR1 SGHRS, CDR2 YFSETQ. With V trimmed by 4 bases and J by 5 bases, 7 bases remained unmatched.

The chain employs TRBV19 and TRBJ2-2, with D possibly being TRBD1 (6 bases). This CDR3 is 16 amino acids long. V gave up 6 bases and J gave up 2 bases, with 16 bases separating them. CDR1 and CDR2 (germline): LNHDA, SQIVND (reference sequence). CDR3 residues: CASSLLGGRNTGELFF. The CDR3 coding sequence is TGTGCCAGTAGCCTACTAGGGGGTAGAAACACCGGGGAGCTGTTTTTT.

The chain links TRBV5-1 to TRBJ2-1; D is uncertain. This CDR3 comprises 16 residues. Germline CDR1 is SGHRS and CDR2 is YFSETQ. The V gene lost 0 bases and the J gene lost 1 base, with 11 bases spanning the gap. Here the CDR3 DNA reads TGCGCCAGCAGCTTGGGGTGGGTGGATTCCTACAATGAGCAGTTCTTC. Amino acid sequence: CASSLGWVDSYNEQFF.

This chain connects TRBV5-6 to TRBJ1-2, with 9 positions matching TRBD1. With 4 bases clipped from V and 7 bases from J, the junction kept 8 bases outside the gene matches. The CDR3 consists of 14 residues. Germline V CDR1 and CDR2: SGHDT, YYEEEE. In nucleotides, the CDR3 is TGTGCCAGCAGCCAAACCGGGACAGGGCCTGGCTACACCTTC. This encodes CASSQTGTGPGYTF.

V usage is TRBV2 and J usage is TRBJ2-2; 7 positions match TRBD2. Trimming at V came to 3 bases and at J to 5 bases, leaving 6 bases not matched to a gene. CDR1 SNHLY and CDR2 FYNNEI come from the germline V gene. The CDR3 spans 15 residues. The CDR3 DNA is TGTGCCAGCAGTGAGAAGTTCGGGGGGACCGGGGAGCTGTTTTTT. Encoded protein: CASSEKFGGTGELFF.

J is TRBJ2-7 and V is TRBV19, with D maybe TRBD2 (6 bases). Germline-derived CDR1 and CDR2 are LNHDA and SQIVND (reference sequence). The CDR3 extends over 14 amino acids. V was cut by 8 bases and J by 7 bases, with 21 bases left in between. CDR3 residues: CASHPNGGSGEQYF. The CDR3 nucleotides are TGTGCCAGTCACCCAAATGGGGGGTCGGGGGAGCAGTACTTC.